Listed here is a single T cell receptor (beta chain). The V end lost 4 bases, the J end lost 5 bases, and 12 bases lay between the germline ends. The CDR3 has 14 amino acids. Germline V gene sequence: CDR1 SGHRS, CDR2 YFSETQ. TCRdb fed the RT-PCR reads into MiXCR, producing one record per CDR3 protein. Of over 130,000 distinct CDR3 sequences in the sample, approximately 37% were seen once. The sample belongs to a study of patients and donors after allogeneic stem cell transplantation. V is TRBV5-1 and J is TRBJ2-2, with D hard to call. This TCR was sampled from a human donor who was either an allogeneic HSCT recipient or a stem cell or donor lymphocyte infusion donor (not recorded which). It is not recorded whose cells these are; they may come from a transplant donor. Sequencing used blood, either unsorted or a sorted T cell fraction (not recorded which). The CDR3 sequence: CASSPGRSTGELFF. In DNA form, the CDR3 reads TGCGCCAGCAGCCCCGGACGTTCTACCGGGGAGCTGTTTTTT.